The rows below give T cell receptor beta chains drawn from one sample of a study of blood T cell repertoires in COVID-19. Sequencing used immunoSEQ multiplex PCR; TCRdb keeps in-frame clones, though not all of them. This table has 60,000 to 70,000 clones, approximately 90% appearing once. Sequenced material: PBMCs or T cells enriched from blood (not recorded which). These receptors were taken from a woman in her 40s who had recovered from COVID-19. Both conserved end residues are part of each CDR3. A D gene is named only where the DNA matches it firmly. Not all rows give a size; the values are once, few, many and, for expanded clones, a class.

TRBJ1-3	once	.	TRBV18	TGTGCCAGCTCACCATCTCCTCCCAGGGCTGGAAACACCATATATTTT	CASSPSPPRAGNTIYF
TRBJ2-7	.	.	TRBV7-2	TGTGCCAGCAGCTTAGTGGTCAGGGCTTCCGAGCAGTACTTC	CASSLVVRASEQYF
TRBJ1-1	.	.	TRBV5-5	TGTGCCAGCAGCTTGGTTTACTTGAACACTGAAGCTTTCTTT	CASSLVYLNTEAFF
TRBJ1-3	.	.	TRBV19	TGTGCCAGTAGTATATCGGGGTCTGGAAACACCATATATTTT	CASSISGSGNTIYF
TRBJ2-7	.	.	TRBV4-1	TGCGCCAGCAGCCCCTTAGCGAGACCCTACGAGCAGTACTTC	CASSPLARPYEQYF
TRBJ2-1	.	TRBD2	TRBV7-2	TGTGCCAGCAGCTCAACTAGCGGGGGGGCAGTTAGCTACAATGAGCAGTTCTTC	CASSSTSGGAVSYNEQFF
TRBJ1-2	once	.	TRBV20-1	TGCAGTGCTCCGAGGAACTATGGCTACACCTTC	CSAPRNYGYTF
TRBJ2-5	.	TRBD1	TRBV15	TGTGCCACCAGCAGAGCGGACAGGACCCAAGAGACCCAGTACTTC	CATSRADRTQETQYF
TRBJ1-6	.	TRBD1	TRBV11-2	TGTGCCAGCAGCCCGGACAGGGGAAACTCACCCCTCCACTTT	CASSPDRGNSPLHF
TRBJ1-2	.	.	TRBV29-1	TGCAGCGTTGAACCTAGGGGGAAGAACTATGGCTACACCTTC	CSVEPRGKNYGYTF
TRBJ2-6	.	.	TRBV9	TGTGCCAGCAGCGTAGCTCCCAGGGGAACTGGGGCCAACGTCCTGACTTTC	CASSVAPRGTGANVLTF
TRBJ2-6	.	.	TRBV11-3	TGTGCCAGCAGCCAACAGCCTGGGGCCAACGTCCTGACTTTC	CASSQQPGANVLTF
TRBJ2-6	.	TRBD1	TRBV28	TGTGCCAGCAGTTGGCGACACCGGGACAGCTCCTCGTTTGGGGCCAACGTCCTGACTTTC	CASSWRHRDSSSFGANVLTF
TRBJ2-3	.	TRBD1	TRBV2	TGTGCCAGCAGTAGGGACAGGGGAAGGACAGATACGCAGTATTTT	CASSRDRGRTDTQYF
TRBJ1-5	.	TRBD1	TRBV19	TGTGCCAGTAGTACCGTCGGGACAGGCAATCAGCCCCAGCATTTT	CASSTVGTGNQPQHF